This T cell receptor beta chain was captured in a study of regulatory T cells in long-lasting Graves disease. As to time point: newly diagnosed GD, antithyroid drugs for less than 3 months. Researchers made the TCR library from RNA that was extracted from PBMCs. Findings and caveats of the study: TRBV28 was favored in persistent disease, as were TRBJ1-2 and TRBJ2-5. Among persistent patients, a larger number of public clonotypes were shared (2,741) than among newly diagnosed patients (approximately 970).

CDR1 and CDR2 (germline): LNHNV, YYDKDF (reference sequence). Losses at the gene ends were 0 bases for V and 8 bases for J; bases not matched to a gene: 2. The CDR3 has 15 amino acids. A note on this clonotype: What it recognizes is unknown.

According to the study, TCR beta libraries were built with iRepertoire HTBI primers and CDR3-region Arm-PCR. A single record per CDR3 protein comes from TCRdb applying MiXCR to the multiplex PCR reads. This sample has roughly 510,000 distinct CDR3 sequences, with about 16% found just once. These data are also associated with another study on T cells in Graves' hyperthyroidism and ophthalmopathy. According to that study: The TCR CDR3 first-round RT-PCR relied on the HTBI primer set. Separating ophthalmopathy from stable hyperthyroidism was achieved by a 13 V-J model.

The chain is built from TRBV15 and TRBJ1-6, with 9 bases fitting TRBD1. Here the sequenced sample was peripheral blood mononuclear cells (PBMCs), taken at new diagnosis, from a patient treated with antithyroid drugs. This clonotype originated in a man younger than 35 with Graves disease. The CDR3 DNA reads TGTGCCACCAGCAGAGAAGGACAGGGGCATTCACCCCTCCACTTT. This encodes CATSREGQGHSPLHF. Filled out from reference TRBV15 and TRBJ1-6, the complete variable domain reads DAMVIQNPRYQVTQFGKPVTLSCSQTLNHNVMYWYQQKSSQAPKLLFHYYDKDFNNEADTPDNFQSRRPNTSFCFLDIRSPGLGDTAMYLCATSREGQGHSPLHFGNGTRLTVT.